This TCR beta chain emerged from a study of PD-1 blockade in classical Hodgkin lymphoma. Overall study results and limits: Differences between repertoires have undefined causes, possibly disease activity or prior therapy. Relapsed/refractory patients reportedly had lower baseline diversity than newly diagnosed patients. With CD4+ cells, TCR diversity rose significantly by C4D1, but not with CD8+ cells.

The time point denotes: cycle 4 day 1 (C4D1), after around six weeks of nivolumab. All the patients suffered relapse after autologous stem cell transplantation, and brentuximab vedotin exposure differed. Responses achieved at best were complete response, partial response or progressive disease. Of note for this clone: Its matching antigen is unknown.

This CDR3 comprises 15 residues. The V end was cut by 3 bases, the J end by 5 bases, with 18 bases between. The germline CDR1 and CDR2 sequences are SQVTM and ANQGSEA. Data came from immunoSEQ multiplex PCR; TCRdb stores just in-frame clones and leaves some out. Among about 96,000 clones, 85% to 95% were seen once, and the ten largest hold roughly 2.1%. The receptor's source is a human donor with classical Hodgkin lymphoma. V is TRBV29-1 and J is TRBJ2-3; TRBD1 might be the D (5 bases). Sample: peripheral blood mononuclear cells (PBMCs), taken before the fourth cycle of nivolumab. The chain's CDR3 is CSVESGRVFGDTQYF. The CDR3 nucleotides are TGCAGCGTTGAGTCCGGCAGGGTGTTTGGAGATACGCAGTATTTT.